These T cell receptor beta chains were read from a single sample in a study of spatial heterogeneity in lung cancer. TCRdb re-derived calls from the 5' RACE reads in MiXCR, one entry per CDR3 protein. The profile covers around 40,000 distinct CDR3 sequences, with 6.5% to 9.5% appearing a single time and 9.4% taken by the ten largest. The sample was PBMCs, taken at follow-up. These receptors were obtained from a male donor with early-stage non-small cell lung cancer. Each CDR3 is given with its conserved first and last residue. A D gene is named only where the DNA matches it firmly. Some rows mark clone size as missing; the rest say once, few, many or name a class of expanded clone.

d_gene: -; abundance: -; len: 14; v_gene: TRBV29-1; j_gene: TRBJ2-3; CDR3aa: CSVAQGVNTDTQYF; CDR3nt: TGCAGCGTTGCCCAGGGAGTGAACACAGATACGCAGTATTTT
d_gene: TRBD2; abundance: many; len: 14; v_gene: TRBV29-1; j_gene: TRBJ2-1; CDR3aa: CSVVGLAGNNEQFF; CDR3nt: TGCAGCGTTGTAGGACTAGCGGGGAACAATGAGCAGTTCTTC
d_gene: -; abundance: medium-sized; len: 12; v_gene: TRBV7-6; j_gene: TRBJ2-7; CDR3aa: CASSLASHEQYF; CDR3nt: TGTGCCAGCAGCTTAGCGTCTCACGAGCAGTACTTC
d_gene: -; abundance: many; len: 14; v_gene: TRBV13; j_gene: TRBJ1-5; CDR3aa: CASSLGGSNQPQHF; CDR3nt: TGTGCCAGCAGCTTAGGGGGTAGCAATCAGCCCCAGCATTTT
d_gene: TRBD1; abundance: many; len: 14; v_gene: TRBV7-9; j_gene: TRBJ1-1; CDR3aa: CASSLQGMNTEAFF; CDR3nt: TGTGCCAGCAGCCTACAGGGGATGAACACTGAAGCTTTCTTT
d_gene: -; abundance: many; len: 11; v_gene: TRBV12-3/TRBV12-4; j_gene: TRBJ2-3; CDR3aa: CASGGLDTQYF; CDR3nt: TGTGCCAGCGGGGGTCTGGATACGCAGTATTTT
d_gene: TRBD1; abundance: many; len: 15; v_gene: TRBV11-2; j_gene: TRBJ2-2; CDR3aa: CASSTGTENTGELFF; CDR3nt: TGTGCCAGCAGCACCGGGACAGAGAACACCGGGGAGCTGTTTTTT
d_gene: -; abundance: many; len: 16; v_gene: TRBV5-1; j_gene: TRBJ2-1; CDR3aa: CASSRNSLGANNEQFF; CDR3nt: TGCGCCAGCAGTCGGAACTCCCTTGGGGCTAACAATGAGCAGTTCTTC
d_gene: -; abundance: many; len: 14; v_gene: TRBV7-2; j_gene: TRBJ2-5; CDR3aa: CASSSLGGHETQYF; CDR3nt: TGTGCCAGCAGCTCACTGGGGGGCCATGAGACCCAGTACTTC
d_gene: TRBD2; abundance: many; len: 15; v_gene: TRBV27; j_gene: TRBJ2-5; CDR3aa: CASRSSGGPQETQYF; CDR3nt: TGTGCCAGCAGATCAAGCGGGGGACCGCAAGAGACCCAGTACTTC
d_gene: TRBD2; abundance: many; len: 16; v_gene: TRBV11-1; j_gene: TRBJ2-1; CDR3aa: CASSSGLAGALGEQFF; CDR3nt: TGTGCCAGCAGCTCTGGACTAGCGGGGGCCTTAGGGGAGCAGTTCTTC
d_gene: -; abundance: many; len: 11; v_gene: TRBV7-8; j_gene: TRBJ2-1; CDR3aa: CASSFNNEQFF; CDR3nt: TGTGCCAGCAGCTTTAACAATGAGCAGTTCTTC
d_gene: -; abundance: many; len: 18; v_gene: TRBV21-1; j_gene: TRBJ1-2; CDR3aa: CASTIKRGAAPSGYGYTF; CDR3nt: TGTGCCAGCACCATTAAGCGGGGGGCCGCACCCTCAGGGTATGGCTACACCTTC
d_gene: -; abundance: many; len: 12; v_gene: TRBV30; j_gene: TRBJ1-4; CDR3aa: CAWSPDSHELFF; CDR3nt: TGTGCCTGGAGTCCGGACAGTCACGAACTGTTTTTT
d_gene: -; abundance: many; len: 16; v_gene: TRBV6-7; j_gene: TRBJ2-7; CDR3aa: CASSYLKHRDAYEQYF; CDR3nt: TGTGCCAGCAGTTACCTAAAACACAGGGACGCCTACGAGCAGTACTTC
d_gene: -; abundance: few; len: 14; v_gene: TRBV2; j_gene: TRBJ2-5; CDR3aa: CASRGGLFQETQYF; CDR3nt: TGTGCCAGCAGAGGGGGACTGTTTCAAGAGACCCAGTACTTC
d_gene: -; abundance: medium-sized; len: 14; v_gene: TRBV13; j_gene: TRBJ2-7; CDR3aa: CASSLTGNSYEQYF; CDR3nt: TGTGCCAGCAGCTTGACCGGGAATTCCTACGAGCAGTACTTC
d_gene: -; abundance: many; len: 13; v_gene: TRBV7-3; j_gene: TRBJ1-6; CDR3aa: CASSLTAEAPLHF; CDR3nt: TGTGCCAGCAGCTTAACGGCAGAGGCACCCCTCCACTTT
d_gene: -; abundance: -; len: 15; v_gene: TRBV6-6; j_gene: TRBJ1-1; CDR3aa: CASSYSSGLGTEAFF; CDR3nt: TGTGCCAGCAGTTACTCATCAGGGCTTGGCACTGAAGCTTTCTTT
d_gene: -; abundance: many; len: 16; v_gene: TRBV27; j_gene: TRBJ1-1; CDR3aa: CASSRDSAGRNTEAFF; CDR3nt: TGTGCCAGCAGCCGCGACAGTGCGGGGAGGAACACTGAAGCTTTCTTT
d_gene: -; abundance: many; len: 14; v_gene: TRBV5-5; j_gene: TRBJ1-2; CDR3aa: CASSLELGFYGYTF; CDR3nt: TGTGCCAGCAGCTTGGAATTGGGGTTCTATGGCTACACCTTC
d_gene: TRBD2; abundance: many; len: 17; v_gene: TRBV7-3; j_gene: TRBJ2-3; CDR3aa: CASSLTSGGSVADTQYF; CDR3nt: TGTGCCAGCAGCTTGACTAGCGGGGGGTCTGTTGCAGATACGCAGTATTTT
d_gene: -; abundance: many; len: 14; v_gene: TRBV5-1; j_gene: TRBJ2-1; CDR3aa: CASSAGQIYNEQFF; CDR3nt: TGCGCCAGCAGCGCAGGACAGATCTACAATGAGCAGTTCTTC
d_gene: -; abundance: many; len: 14; v_gene: TRBV4-1; j_gene: TRBJ2-3; CDR3aa: CASSLDTNTDTQYF; CDR3nt: TGCGCCAGCAGCCTGGACACTAACACAGATACGCAGTATTTT
d_gene: -; abundance: -; len: 14; v_gene: TRBV7-3; j_gene: TRBJ1-6; CDR3aa: CASSLGGAGPPLHF; CDR3nt: TGTGCCAGCAGCTTAGGAGGGGCAGGGCCACCCCTCCACTTT
d_gene: TRBD1; abundance: many; len: 17; v_gene: TRBV7-6; j_gene: TRBJ2-2; CDR3aa: CASSEKPGGGYPGELFF; CDR3nt: TGTGCCAGCAGCGAGAAGCCAGGGGGCGGGTATCCCGGGGAGCTGTTTTTT
d_gene: -; abundance: many; len: 13; v_gene: TRBV7-7; j_gene: TRBJ1-4; CDR3aa: CASSLVGGEKLFF; CDR3nt: TGTGCTAGCAGCTTAGTCGGCGGGGAAAAACTGTTTTTT
d_gene: TRBD2; abundance: many; len: 16; v_gene: TRBV13; j_gene: TRBJ2-1; CDR3aa: CASSSIGLAGYNEQFF; CDR3nt: TGTGCCAGCAGCTCCATCGGACTAGCGGGATACAATGAGCAGTTCTTC
d_gene: -; abundance: -; len: 15; v_gene: TRBV12-3/TRBV12-4; j_gene: TRBJ2-7; CDR3aa: CASSSGGGEAYEQYF; CDR3nt: TGTGCCAGCAGTTCTGGGGGCGGGGAAGCCTACGAGCAGTACTTC
d_gene: TRBD2; abundance: many; len: 14; v_gene: TRBV7-2; j_gene: TRBJ2-1; CDR3aa: CASRPGLARDEQFF; CDR3nt: TGTGCCAGCAGGCCGGGACTAGCGAGGGATGAGCAGTTCTTC
d_gene: -; abundance: many; len: 14; v_gene: TRBV6-1; j_gene: TRBJ1-1; CDR3aa: CASSAQPGQIRAFF; CDR3nt: TGTGCCAGCAGTGCTCAACCGGGCCAAATCAGGGCTTTCTTT
d_gene: TRBD2; abundance: many; len: 14; v_gene: TRBV29-1; j_gene: TRBJ2-7; CDR3aa: CSVGGGILGYEQYF; CDR3nt: TGCAGCGTTGGGGGGGGGATACTTGGCTACGAGCAGTACTTC
d_gene: TRBD1; abundance: -; len: 15; v_gene: TRBV27; j_gene: TRBJ1-1; CDR3aa: CASSLSGDSLFRAFF; CDR3nt: TGTGCCAGCAGTTTATCGGGGGACAGCCTATTTCGGGCTTTCTTT
d_gene: TRBD1; abundance: many; len: 13; v_gene: TRBV5-1; j_gene: TRBJ2-4; CDR3aa: CASSSWQGDIQYF; CDR3nt: TGCGCCAGCAGCTCATGGCAGGGGGACATTCAGTACTTC
d_gene: -; abundance: many; len: 18; v_gene: TRBV5-1; j_gene: TRBJ1-3; CDR3aa: CASPHCQWNTFSGNTIYF; CDR3nt: TGCGCCAGCCCCCATTGTCAGTGGAACACCTTCTCTGGAAACACCATATATTTT
d_gene: -; abundance: many; len: 10; v_gene: TRBV4-1; j_gene: TRBJ1-1; CDR3aa: CASSQDGRGF; CDR3nt: TGCGCCAGCAGCCAAGATGGTAGAGGGTTT
d_gene: TRBD1; abundance: -; len: 14; v_gene: TRBV28; j_gene: TRBJ2-5; CDR3aa: CASSIDRGQETQYF; CDR3nt: TGTGCCAGCAGCATCGACAGGGGACAAGAGACCCAGTACTTC
d_gene: TRBD2; abundance: -; len: 19; v_gene: TRBV12-3/TRBV12-4; j_gene: TRBJ2-1; CDR3aa: CASKGLTSGGLRQGNEQFF; CDR3nt: TGTGCCAGCAAGGGATTGACTAGCGGGGGCCTCAGACAGGGAAATGAGCAGTTCTTC
d_gene: -; abundance: many; len: 14; v_gene: TRBV5-1; j_gene: TRBJ1-1; CDR3aa: CASSGPQMNTEAFF; CDR3nt: TGCGCCAGCAGCGGCCCCCAGATGAACACTGAAGCTTTCTTT
d_gene: -; abundance: -; len: 14; v_gene: TRBV20-1; j_gene: TRBJ2-3; CDR3aa: CSAKTSRGTDTQYF; CDR3nt: TGCAGTGCCAAGACTAGCAGGGGAACAGATACGCAGTATTTT